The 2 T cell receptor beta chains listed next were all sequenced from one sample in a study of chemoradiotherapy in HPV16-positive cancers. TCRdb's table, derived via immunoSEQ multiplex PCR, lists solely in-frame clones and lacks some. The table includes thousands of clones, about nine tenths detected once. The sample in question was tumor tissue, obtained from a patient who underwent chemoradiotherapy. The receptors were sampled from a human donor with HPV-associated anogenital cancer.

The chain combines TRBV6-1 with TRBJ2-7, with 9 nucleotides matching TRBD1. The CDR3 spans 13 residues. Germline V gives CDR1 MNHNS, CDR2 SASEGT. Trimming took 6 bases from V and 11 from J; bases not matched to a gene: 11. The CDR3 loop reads CASSAGTGPPEYF. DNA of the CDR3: TGTGCCAGCAGCGCCGGGACAGGGCCCCCGGAGTACTTC.

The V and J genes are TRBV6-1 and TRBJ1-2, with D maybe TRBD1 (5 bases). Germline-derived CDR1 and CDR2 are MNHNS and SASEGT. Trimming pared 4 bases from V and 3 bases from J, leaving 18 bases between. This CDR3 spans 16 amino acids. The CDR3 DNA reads TGTGCCAGCAGTGTTGAGGTGGGCAGGGAAGACTATGGCTACACCTTC. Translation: CASSVEVGREDYGYTF.